This TCR beta chain is from a study of T cell responses to AZD1222 COVID-19 vaccine. Whole-study results and caveats: Spike regions recognized by vaccine-associated CD4 TCRs spanned the protein, led by 160-218 and 743-854. Unmutated variant regions are reportedly targeted by nearly half of spike-specific TCRs. Recipients of AZD1222 seropositive at baseline numbered only five or six.

As concerns this clone: The antigen is undetermined.

Assay: immunoSEQ multiplex PCR; the TCRdb copy retains only in-frame clones and omits some. The profile covers 210,000 or so clones, with roughly 94% appearing a single time and 1.7% taken by the ten largest. V lost 3 bases to trimming and J lost 4 bases; unmatched junction nucleotides: 1. The germline CDR1 and CDR2 sequences are SGHAT and FQNNGV. The CDR3 extends over 13 amino acids. The origin of this receptor is an adult who received the MenACWY meningococcal vaccine as a control. Source: peripheral blood, taken 28 days after the second dose of the MenACWY control vaccine. The chain joins TRBV11-2 to TRBJ1-1; TRBD1 aligns across 8 bases. The CDR3 DNA is TGTGCCAGCAGCTTCACAGGGGGCACTGAAGCTTTCTTT. This encodes CASSFTGGTEAFF.